The following is a TCR beta chain sequence with its context. This entry is derived from a study of blood T cell repertoires in COVID-19. As handled by the study authors: Amplification from reference gene primers served as the basis for estimated nucleated cell counts. Libraries were prepared by immunoSEQ multiplex PCR; TCRdb keeps only in-frame clonotypes and omits some of them. That table furnishes V, J and clone size, whereas the DNA furnished D and trimming. The data hold 150,000 to 200,000 clones, with over 75% observed a single time. This TCR was recovered from a woman between 70 and 85 years old with acute or convalescent COVID-19. Input material: peripheral blood.

The CDR3 bases are TGTGCCATCAGCCCTAGGTATACGCAGTATTTT. Residues: CAISPRYTQYF. The chain links TRBV10-3 to TRBJ2-3; D not certain. Germline lookup yields CDR1 ENHRY and CDR2 SYGVKD. Trimming shortened V by 6 bases and J by 7 bases, and 8 bases separated the two germline ends. The CDR3 has 11 residues.